The 29 T cell receptor beta chains presented below share a single source sample, sequenced in a study of blood T cell repertoires in COVID-19. Sequencing used immunoSEQ multiplex PCR; TCRdb keeps in-frame clones, though not all of them. In the table there are 360,000 or so clones, roughly 89% of which are singletons. The sequenced material came from peripheral blood. These TCRs come from a woman aged 60 to 75 with COVID-19, enrolled during active disease.

The rearrangement joins TRBV7-3 to TRBJ2-1, with 10 bases fitting TRBD2. The junction had 3 bases not matched to a gene; V was cut back by 5 bases and J by 2 bases. Germline lookup yields CDR1 SGHTA and CDR2 FQGTGA. The CDR3 totals 15 residues. This chain's CDR3 is CASSRLAGAYNEQFF. DNA for the CDR3: TGTGCCAGCAGCCGGCTAGCGGGAGCCTACAATGAGCAGTTCTTC.

The chain has TRBV19 and TRBJ1-2, with TRBD1 as a possible D gene (6 bases). The CDR3 runs 14 residues. V was clipped by 4 bases and J by 6 bases, with 15 bases between them. Germline CDR1 reads LNHDA; CDR2 reads SQIVND (reference sequence). CDR3 nucleotide sequence: TGTGCCAGTAGTACCCAAGACAGGCCGAATGGCTACACCTTC. Translating gives CASSTQDRPNGYTF.

J is TRBJ1-5 and V is TRBV19; 10 bases are a match to TRBD1. V shed 4 bases and J 1 base; nucleotides not matched to a gene: 10. Germline CDR1 is LNHDA and CDR2 is SQIVND (reference sequence). This CDR3 contains 18 residues. Here the CDR3 reads CASSTPTGGAWSNQPQHF. The CDR3, as DNA: TGTGCCAGTAGTACACCGACAGGGGGCGCATGGAGCAATCAGCCCCAGCATTTT.

This rearrangement joins TRBV5-1 to TRBJ1-2, with a weak D call TRBD1 (5 bases). The germline CDR1 and CDR2 sequences are SGHRS and YFSETQ. The CDR3 has 14 residues. V gave up 5 bases and J gave up 0 bases, with 11 bases separating them. CDR3 bases: TGCGCCAGCAGGTTGACAGCAACTAACTATGGCTACACCTTC. Protein sequence: CASRLTATNYGYTF.

V is TRBV5-1 and J is TRBJ2-1; D is perhaps TRBD1 (7 bases). Trimming took off 4 bases at V and 2 bases at J, with 25 bases between the two ends. The CDR3 spans 19 residues. CDR1 and CDR2 (germline): SGHRS, YFSETQ. The CDR3 loop reads CASSHGGWGQLKTYNEQFF. The CDR3 DNA follows: TGCGCCAGCAGCCATGGGGGGTGGGGACAGCTAAAGACCTACAATGAGCAGTTCTTC. The variable domain in full, with the rest retrieved from reference TRBV5-1 and TRBJ2-1, is KAGVTQTPRYLIKTRGQQVTLSCSPISGHRSVSWYQQTPGQGLQFLFEYFSETQRNKGNFPGRFSGRQFSNSRSEMNVSTLELGDSALYLCASSHGGWGQLKTYNEQFFGPGTRLTVL.

The V and J genes are TRBV12-2 and TRBJ1-2; the table gives TRBD1 as D, unverified against the DNA. TRBV12-2 is given as a pseudogene. The CDR3 is 15 residues long. CDR3 DNA: TGTGCAGGTCTCCAAGGGGGGGACAGGGAACAAGGCTACACCTTC. Its translation is CAGLQGGDREQGYTF.

This clone occurred once. V is TRBV20-1 and J is TRBJ1-2; D unresolved. V lost 3 bases to trimming and J lost 4 bases, with 6 bases between them. Looked up from germline, CDR1 is DFQATT and CDR2 is SNEGSKA (reference sequence). The CDR3 sequence is 11 residues long. The DNA of the CDR3 is TGCAGTGCTAGCGAGATCTATGGCTACACCTTC. The encoded protein is CSASEIYGYTF.

J is TRBJ1-1 and V is TRBV10-2; D unclear. The V end lost 3 bases, the J end lost 4 bases, and 12 bases lay between the germline ends. There are 14 residues in the CDR3. Germline CDR1 reads WSHSY; CDR2 reads SAAADI. The CDR3 coding sequence is TGCGCCAGCAGTGATACACCTCGGGGCACTGAAGCTTTCTTT. Its translation is CASSDTPRGTEAFF.

This CDR3 reads CASSERDRANQPQHF. In DNA form, the CDR3 reads TGTGCCAGCAGTGAAAGGGACAGGGCAAATCAGCCCCAGCATTTT. The chain links TRBV2 to TRBJ1-5; 9 bases are a match to TRBD1. Trimming at V came to 2 bases and at J to 4 bases, leaving 3 bases not matched to a gene. This CDR3 is built from 15 residues. CDR1 is SNHLY, CDR2 FYNNEI, per germline.

V gene TRBV7-9 combines with J gene TRBJ2-1; 9 bases match TRBD1. This CDR3 contains 15 residues. Unmatched junction bases numbered 8, after V lost 5 bases and J lost 6 bases. The V gene's germline CDR1 is SEHNR and CDR2 FQNEAQ (reference sequence). CDR3: CASSPRTGVSNEQFF. Here the CDR3 DNA reads TGTGCCAGCAGCCCACGGACAGGGGTGTCCAATGAGCAGTTCTTC.

V and J are TRBV5-1 and TRBJ1-2; D gene uncertain. The CDR3 spans 14 residues. Germline loops: CDR1 SGHRS, CDR2 YFSETQ. V was clipped by 0 bases and J by 6 bases, with 12 bases between them. The CDR3, as DNA: TGCGCCAGCAGCTTGGCGTTGGGAGGAGATGGCTACACCTTC. Residues: CASSLALGGDGYTF. The full variable domain, with the rest looked up from reference TRBV5-1 and TRBJ1-2, is KAGVTQTPRYLIKTRGQQVTLSCSPISGHRSVSWYQQTPGQGLQFLFEYFSETQRNKGNFPGRFSGRQFSNSRSEMNVSTLELGDSALYLCASSLALGGDGYTFGSGTRLTVV.

In DNA, the CDR3 is TGTGCCAGTAGTATAGTTTGGTCAGCAACTAATGAAAAACTGTTTTTT. Its protein product is CASSIVWSATNEKLFF. The V and J genes are TRBV19 and TRBJ1-4; D unclear. From germline, CDR1 is LNHDA and CDR2 SQIVND (reference sequence). The CDR3 covers 16 residues. The V and J ends lost 1 base and 0 bases respectively, with 9 bases between them. Complete variable domain (other parts from reference TRBV19 and TRBJ1-4): DGGITQSPKYLFRKEGQNVTLSCEQNLNHDAMYWYRQDPGQGLRLIYYSQIVNDFQKGDIAEGYSVSREKKESFPLTVTSAQKNPTAFYLCASSIVWSATNEKLFFGSGTQLSVL.

J is TRBJ1-4 and V is TRBV20-1; D is perhaps TRBD1 (6 bases). CDR3 length: 15 residues. Per the germline V gene, CDR1 is DFQATT and CDR2 is SNEGSKA (reference sequence). The germline V and J ends were trimmed by 3 bases and 4 bases, with 15 bases remaining between them. The CDR3 region is CSASSITGINEKLFF. In nucleotides, the CDR3 is TGCAGTGCTAGTTCTATTACAGGGATTAATGAAAAACTGTTTTTT.

The CDR3 coding sequence is TGTGCCAGCAGGCTTACAGGGCTAAGGCATACTGAAGCTTTCTTT. Its translation: CASRLTGLRHTEAFF. The genes are TRBV7-2 and TRBJ1-1, with a possible D match to TRBD1 (6 bases). The CDR3 has 15 amino acids. Germline-derived CDR1 and CDR2 are SGHTA and FQGNSA. The V and J ends lost 6 bases and 5 bases respectively, with 19 bases between them. The full variable domain, with the rest looked up from reference TRBV7-2 and TRBJ1-1, is GAGVSQSPSNKVTEKGKDVELRCDPISGHTALYWYRQSLGQGLEFLIYFQGNSAPDKSGLPSDRFSAERTGGSVSTLTIQRTQQEDSAVYLCASRLTGLRHTEAFFGQGTRLTVV.

This clone came up once. The CDR3 nucleotides are TGTGCCAGCACCAGACTAGCGGGGGGGCGGGATACGCAGTATTTT. This encodes CASTRLAGGRDTQYF. The chain recombines TRBV6-5 with TRBJ2-3; 14 bases agree with TRBD2. Germline trimming cut 7 bases from V and 6 bases from J; bases unmatched to any gene: 6. CDR1 MNHEY and CDR2 SVGAGI come from the germline V gene. This CDR3 has 15 amino acids.

The chain couples TRBV4-1 to TRBJ2-3; 15 nucleotides agree with TRBD2. There are 19 residues in the CDR3. The trim removed 3 bases at V and 0 bases at J, leaving 7 bases unmatched. CDR1 is MGHRA and CDR2 is YSYEKL in the germline V gene. CDR3 region: CASSQAGLAGGRSTDTQYF. As DNA, the CDR3 is TGCGCCAGCAGCCAGGCCGGACTAGCGGGGGGGCGAAGCACAGATACGCAGTATTTT.

This chain uses TRBV28 with TRBJ1-1, with 9 bases fitting TRBD1. Germline V gene lookup returns CDR1 MDHEN and CDR2 SYDVKM. The length of the CDR3 is 17 residues. J gave up 5 bases and V 2 bases, and 12 bases lay outside the gene matches. The CDR3 coding sequence is TGTGCCAGCAGTTTACTTGGGACAGGGAGGGGTGCGACTGAAGCTTTCTTT. It encodes CASSLLGTGRGATEAFF.

J is TRBJ2-5 and V is TRBV4-1; weak D call: TRBD2 (6 bases). CDR3 length: 15 residues. Deletions cut 3 bases from V and 2 bases from J, with 13 bases between. Germline V gene lookup returns CDR1 MGHRA and CDR2 YSYEKL. CDR3 amino acids: CASSHLGAGQETQYF. The CDR3 DNA is TGCGCCAGCAGCCACCTAGGGGCGGGGCAAGAGACCCAGTACTTC.

The V and J genes are TRBV3-1 (or the pseudogene TRBV3-2) and TRBJ1-3; 9 bases match TRBD1. CDR1 and CDR2 (germline): LGHDT, YNNKEL (reference sequence). With V trimmed by 2 bases and J by 2 bases, 1 base remained unmatched. CDR3 length: 15 amino acids. CDR3 nucleotides: TGTGCCAGCAGCCAAACAGGGGGCCCTGGAAACACCATATATTTT. Its protein product is CASSQTGGPGNTIYF.

This rearrangement joins TRBV6-5 to TRBJ1-4; 7 nucleotides match TRBD1. Per germline, CDR1 MNHEY and CDR2 SVGAGI. The V and J ends lost 0 bases and 8 bases, in that order; junction bases with no gene match: 9. The CDR3 runs to 16 residues. The DNA of the CDR3 is TGTGCCAGCAGTTACTCGCGACAGGGAGGTAACGAAAAACTGTTTTTT. It encodes CASSYSRQGGNEKLFF.

J is TRBJ1-1 and V is TRBV11-2, with unresolved D. CDR3 size: 14 residues. The germline V and J ends were trimmed by 3 bases and 5 bases, with 13 bases remaining between them. Germline V gene data show CDR1 as SGHAT and CDR2 as FQNNGV. CDR3 sequence: CASSLGGFSTEAFF. CDR3 nucleotide sequence: TGTGCCAGCAGCTTGGGAGGGTTTTCTACTGAAGCTTTCTTT.

This clone occurred once. V is TRBV19 and J is TRBJ1-2, with a possible D match to TRBD1 (5 bases). This CDR3 contains 15 residues. The V end was cut by 3 bases, the J end by 4 bases, with 15 bases between. CDR1 is LNHDA, CDR2 SQIVND, per germline (reference sequence). CDR3 nucleotides: TGTGCCAGTAGTATGCCCTCGAAGGGGATCTATGGCTACACCTTC. Translating it yields CASSMPSKGIYGYTF.

In this sample, this clone turned up once. This chain links TRBV6-5 with TRBJ2-1; no firm D call. The CDR3 runs to 15 residues. Trimming shortened V by 6 bases and J by 0 bases, and 12 bases separated the two germline ends. Germline CDR1 MNHEY, CDR2 SVGAGI. DNA for the CDR3: TGTGCCAGCAGGTATAGCCCCTACTCCTACAATGAGCAGTTCTTC. Translating it yields CASRYSPYSYNEQFF.

The chain employs TRBV19 and TRBJ1-1; maybe TRBD1 (6 bases). Germline-derived CDR1 and CDR2 are LNHDA and SQIVND (reference sequence). The CDR3 totals 14 residues. V was pared by 7 bases and J by 5 bases, with 17 bases between. This chain's CDR3 is CASTFGGLGTEAFF. CDR3 in DNA: TGTGCCAGTACCTTCGGGGGGCTGGGGACTGAAGCTTTCTTT.

The chain has TRBV5-4 and TRBJ2-5; 13 bases map to TRBD2. CDR3 length: 16 amino acids. The J segment lost 4 bases and the V segment lost 0 bases, leaving 3 bases of the junction unmatched. CDR1 is SGHNT and CDR2 is YYREEE in the germline V gene (reference sequence). The CDR3 is CASSLGTSGGTETQYF. In DNA form, the CDR3 reads TGTGCCAGCAGCTTGGGGACTAGCGGGGGCACAGAGACCCAGTACTTC.

The genes are TRBV19 and TRBJ2-2; the D gene is possibly TRBD1 (6 bases). The germline V gene has CDR1 LNHDA and CDR2 SQIVND (reference sequence). V lost 5 bases to trimming and J lost 6 bases, with 16 bases between them. This CDR3 has 15 residues. The CDR3 sequence: CASSPQDRSAGELFF. CDR3 DNA sequence: TGTGCCAGTAGTCCCCAAGACAGGTCGGCCGGGGAGCTGTTTTTT.

This clone was seen a single time. V and J are TRBV6-1 and TRBJ1-5, with 9 bases that match TRBD1. There are 16 residues in the CDR3. With 6 bases clipped from V and 7 bases from J, the junction kept 13 bases outside the gene matches. CDR1 and CDR2 from the germline V gene are MNHNS and SASEGT. The CDR3 reads CASSEQGQGTRQPQHF. DNA for the CDR3: TGTGCCAGCAGCGAACAGGGACAGGGCACGCGACAGCCCCAGCATTTT.

This clone was observed once. The chain combines TRBV29-1 with TRBJ1-1; possibly TRBD1 for D (6 bases). V was trimmed by 6 bases and J by 3 bases, leaving 14 bases between them. There are 13 residues in the CDR3. Germline CDR1 reads SQVTM; CDR2 reads ANQGSEA. The CDR3 DNA sequence: TGCAGCGTGAGGGGGGGGAGGGACACTGAAGCTTTCTTT. Translation gives CSVRGGRDTEAFF.

The J gene is TRBJ1-5, the V gene TRBV21-1; the tabulated D call, TRBD1, remains unverified against the DNA. TRBV21-1 is a pseudogene. This CDR3 has 15 amino acids. CDR3 loop: CASIKGGYSNQPQHF. DNA for the CDR3: TGTGCCAGCATTAAAGGGGGATATAGCAATCAGCCCCAGCATTTT.